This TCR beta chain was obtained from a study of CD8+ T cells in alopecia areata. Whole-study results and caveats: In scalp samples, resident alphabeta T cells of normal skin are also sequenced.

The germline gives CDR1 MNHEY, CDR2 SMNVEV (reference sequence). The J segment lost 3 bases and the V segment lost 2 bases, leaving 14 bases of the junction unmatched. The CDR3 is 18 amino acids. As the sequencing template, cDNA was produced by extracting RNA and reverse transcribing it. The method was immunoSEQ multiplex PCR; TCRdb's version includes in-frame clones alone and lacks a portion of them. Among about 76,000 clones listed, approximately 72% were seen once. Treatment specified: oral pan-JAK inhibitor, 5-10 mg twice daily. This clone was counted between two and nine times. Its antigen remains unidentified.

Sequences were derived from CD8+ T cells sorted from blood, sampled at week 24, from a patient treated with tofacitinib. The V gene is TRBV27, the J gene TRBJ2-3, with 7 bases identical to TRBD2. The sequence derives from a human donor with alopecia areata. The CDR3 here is CASSLVGGSSFGTDTQYF. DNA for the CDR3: TGTGCCAGCAGTTTAGTCGGGGGGTCTTCCTTTGGGACAGATACGCAGTATTTT.